Presented here are 20 T cell receptor beta chains from one specimen sequenced in a study of response to subunit inactivated influenza vaccine. TCRdb called the RT-PCR reads again in MiXCR, with one record for every CDR3 protein. The sample has hundreds of thousands of distinct CDR3 sequences, about a fifth seen once. The sequenced sample was PBMCs from blood, obtained about 5 days after vaccination. These receptors originate from a man aged 50-60 years who received an inactivated influenza vaccine.

The chain uses TRBV4-1 and TRBJ2-7; the D gene is possibly TRBD1 (5 bases). Trimming pared 0 bases from V and 3 bases from J, leaving 12 bases between. The CDR3 has 15 residues. The germline V gene has CDR1 MGHRA and CDR2 YSYEKL. The CDR3 bases are TGCGCCAGCAGCCAAGACGACAGCTCCTACTACGAGCAGTACTTC. As protein: CASSQDDSSYYEQYF.

There are many counts of this clonotype. This chain uses TRBV5-1 with TRBJ2-1, with TRBD2 as a possible D gene (7 bases). Trimming left V 0 bases short and J 5 bases short, with 15 bases between. Looked up from germline, CDR1 is SGHRS and CDR2 is YFSETQ. The CDR3 extends over 16 amino acids. The CDR3 here is CASSLGGGQANNEQFF. CDR3 nucleotides: TGCGCCAGCAGCTTGGGGGGGGGGCAGGCGAACAATGAGCAGTTCTTC.

This chain links TRBV7-2 with TRBJ2-3; 9 positions agree with TRBD2. The CDR3 is 13 residues long. With V trimmed by 8 bases and J by 2 bases, 2 bases remained unmatched. Germline V lookup: CDR1 SGHTA, CDR2 FQGNSA. This chain's CDR3 is CASLAGITDTQYF. DNA for the CDR3: TGTGCCAGCCTAGCGGGGATCACAGATACGCAGTATTTT.

The chain uses TRBV10-3 and TRBJ2-1, with 7 bases fitting TRBD1. V shed 0 bases and J 12 bases; nucleotides not matched to a gene: 5. The CDR3 is 13 residues long. Germline-derived CDR1 and CDR2 are ENHRY and SYGVKD. The CDR3 reads CAISESPGTAQFF. The DNA for the CDR3 is TGTGCCATCAGTGAGTCCCCCGGGACAGCGCAGTTCTTC.

This clonotype has only a few counts. This chain uses TRBV6-1 with TRBJ1-5; 7 nucleotides align to TRBD1. J was trimmed by 7 bases and V by 7 bases; bases with no gene match: 7. Germline-derived CDR1 and CDR2 are MNHNS and SASEGT. This CDR3 is built from 13 residues. CDR3: CASKGGTWQPQHF. The CDR3 region has the DNA TGTGCCAGCAAAGGGGGCACATGGCAGCCCCAGCATTTT.

The rearrangement uses TRBV30 and TRBJ1-1; no reliable D call. The CDR3 runs to 13 residues. Looked up from germline, CDR1 is GTSNPN and CDR2 is SVGIG (reference sequence). Trimming removed 2 bases from V and 6 bases from J, with 13 bases in between. The CDR3 coding sequence is TGTGCCTGGAGTCCGGAGGGTGGAGCTGAAGCTTTCTTT. Its translation: CAWSPEGGAEAFF.

This clonotype was detected a few times. The rearrangement links TRBV9 to TRBJ2-7; a possible D gene is TRBD1 (6 bases). Germline values: CDR1 SGDLS, CDR2 YYNGEE. Between the trimmed V and J ends, which lost 4 bases and 2 bases, there was a span of 19 bases. This CDR3 region has 16 residues. In nucleotides, the CDR3 is TGTGCCAGCAGCCCTTTAGGGACATCCGGAACCTACGAGCAGTACTTC. Its translation: CASSPLGTSGTYEQYF.

This clonotype was observed a few times. CDR3 coding DNA: TGTGCCAGCAGTTTATCGAGCGGGGGGCCCCCCGGGGAGCTGTTTTTT. Translating it yields CASSLSSGGPPGELFF. The rearrangement uses TRBV12-3 or TRBV12-4 and TRBJ2-2; 9 bases are shared with TRBD2. This CDR3 region has 16 residues. V lost 2 bases and J lost 6; bases outside the gene matches: 7.

A few counts support this clonotype. The J gene is TRBJ2-7, the V gene TRBV7-9; 10 bases map to TRBD1. The CDR3 totals 15 residues. The germline CDR1 and CDR2 sequences are SEHNR and FQNEAQ (reference sequence). With 5 bases clipped from V and 6 bases from J, the junction kept 10 bases outside the gene matches. Written as DNA, the CDR3 is TGTGCCAGCAGCCCCGGGACAGGGGTTTTGGCCGAGCAGTACTTC. The encoded protein is CASSPGTGVLAEQYF.

This clonotype was picked up a small number of times. This chain uses TRBV27 with TRBJ2-1, with TRBD2 matching over 8 bases. The V gene's germline CDR1 is MNHEY and CDR2 SMNVEV (reference sequence). The CDR3 extends over 15 amino acids. The V segment lost 5 bases and the J segment 3 bases; nucleotides outside the gene matches: 6. The CDR3: CASSPTAGGYNEQFF. The CDR3, as DNA: TGTGCCAGCAGTCCCACTGCGGGGGGCTACAATGAGCAGTTCTTC.

This chain uses TRBV4-1 with TRBJ2-1; 7 bases agree with TRBD2. J gave up 8 bases and V 4 bases, and 8 bases lay outside the gene matches. Looked up from germline, CDR1 is MGHRA and CDR2 is YSYEKL. This CDR3 region has 14 residues. CDR3 protein: CASSPGGRIHEQFF. For the CDR3, the DNA is TGCGCCAGCAGCCCGGGCGGGAGAATACATGAGCAGTTCTTC.

The chain has TRBV12-3 or TRBV12-4 and TRBJ2-2, with 8 positions matching TRBD1. The CDR3 contains 14 residues. J was trimmed by 4 bases and V by 8 bases; bases with no gene match: 6. The CDR3 sequence is CASQGAGGTGELFF. CDR3 bases: TGTGCCAGCCAGGGGGCAGGTGGCACCGGGGAGCTGTTTTTT.

The sample holds many counts of this clonotype. The chain uses TRBV20-1 and TRBJ2-1; TRBD2 matches 12 bases. The CDR3 length is 15 residues. Germline V gene sequence: CDR1 DFQATT, CDR2 SNEGSKA (reference sequence). CDR3 bases: TGCAGACCGACTAGCGGGGGTTCTTCCTACAATGAGCAGTTCTTC. As protein: CRPTSGGSSYNEQFF.

The chain joins TRBV7-6 to TRBJ2-5, with 13 bases identical to TRBD2. Per the germline V gene, CDR1 is SGHVS and CDR2 is FNYEAQ. Trimming at V came to 4 bases and at J to 1 base, leaving 6 bases not matched to a gene. The CDR3 has 17 amino acids. In DNA, the CDR3 is TGTGCCAGCAGCTCAGGAACTAGCGGGAGGGCCCAAGAGACCCAGTACTTC. It yields the protein CASSSGTSGRAQETQYF.

This clonotype was seen a few times. The CDR3 spells CATRRGTHEQYF. CDR3 nucleotide sequence: TGTGCCACACGGCGAGGGACCCACGAGCAGTACTTC. This sequence joins TRBV6-5 and TRBJ2-7, with D perhaps assigned TRBD1 or TRBD2 (5 bases each). CDR3 size: 12 residues. Trimming left V 10 bases short and J 5 bases short, with 15 bases between. Germline-derived CDR1 and CDR2 are MNHEY and SVGAGI.

This rearrangement joins TRBV20-1 to TRBJ2-7, with D tentatively TRBD2 (5 bases). Trimming left V 6 bases short and J 3 bases short, with 12 bases between. CDR3 length equals 12 residues. Germline CDR1 reads DFQATT; CDR2 reads SNEGSKA (reference sequence). CDR3 loop: CSATRAGYEQYF. In DNA form, the CDR3 reads TGCAGTGCCACCCGGGCGGGCTACGAGCAGTACTTC.

This clonotype was observed a handful of times. The gene calls are TRBV12-3 or TRBV12-4 and TRBJ1-2, with 9 bases fitting TRBD1. The CDR3 totals 15 residues. V was pared by 6 bases and J by 5 bases, with 10 bases of the junction left unmatched. CDR3 DNA sequence: TGTGCCAGCAGCTATTCGGGACAGGGCTCGTATGGCTACACCTTC. Translating gives CASSYSGQGSYGYTF.

The table lists this clonotype with many counts. This chain uses TRBV11-2 with TRBJ2-3, with TRBD2 as a possible D gene (5 bases). This CDR3 region has 15 residues. Trimming left V 1 base short and J 4 bases short, with 12 bases between. Germline V gene lookup returns CDR1 SGHAT and CDR2 FQNNGV. This chain's CDR3 is CASSLVGGVADTQYF. CDR3 nucleotides: TGTGCCAGCAGCTTAGTTGGAGGAGTCGCAGATACGCAGTATTTT.

This clonotype was detected many times. The CDR3 DNA follows: TGTGCCAGCAGCTCAACAGGGGCGACGAACACCGGGGAGCTGTTTTTT. Translation: CASSSTGATNTGELFF. This chain joins TRBV7-3 and TRBJ2-2, with 7 positions matching TRBD1. Germline V gene lookup returns CDR1 SGHTA and CDR2 FQGTGA. J lost 0 bases, V lost 4 bases, and 5 bases had no gene match. This CDR3 contains 16 residues.

The J gene is TRBJ2-5, the V gene TRBV20-1; D gene unclear. The ends were cut back, 8 bases at V and 2 bases at J, with 9 bases in the middle. CDR3 length: 11 residues. From germline, CDR1 is DFQATT and CDR2 SNEGSKA (reference sequence). The chain's CDR3 is CSPPQQETQYF. As DNA, the CDR3 is TGCAGTCCGCCGCAACAAGAGACCCAGTACTTC.